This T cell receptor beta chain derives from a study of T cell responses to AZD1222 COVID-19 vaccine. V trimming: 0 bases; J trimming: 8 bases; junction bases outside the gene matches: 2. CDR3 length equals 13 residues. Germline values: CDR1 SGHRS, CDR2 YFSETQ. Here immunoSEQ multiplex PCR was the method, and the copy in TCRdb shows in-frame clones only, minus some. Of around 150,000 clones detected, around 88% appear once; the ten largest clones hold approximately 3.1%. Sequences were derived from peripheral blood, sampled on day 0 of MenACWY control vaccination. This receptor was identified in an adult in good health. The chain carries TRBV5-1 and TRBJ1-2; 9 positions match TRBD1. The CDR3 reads CASSLETGGGYTF. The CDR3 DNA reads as TGCGCCAGCAGCTTGGAAACAGGGGGCGGCTACACCTTC.